This TCR beta chain was retrieved from a study of cytomegalovirus exposure and HLA in healthy donors. About the research overall: Of approximately 400 genotyped donors, roughly 81% clustered with self-reported Caucasian donors.

Findings and limits, study-wide: Through in vitro validation, three CMV-associated chains were shown to be specific for CMV antigens. A later analysis showed HLA-associated TCR beta chains outstripping equally common others in clonal expansion.

J lost 11 bases, V lost 0 bases, and 7 bases had no gene match. Germline V gene lookup returns CDR1 SGDLS and CDR2 YYNGEE. The CDR3 is 13 residues long. PCR employed 60 Vbeta and 13 Jbeta primers. Per the authors' pipeline: Per a later analysis, the number of unique TCR beta chains was approximately 80 million, of which about 11 million were shared. The repertoire was sequenced with immunoSEQ multiplex PCR; TCRdb's copy has only in-frame clones and lacks some. V and J calls and clone size are those listed in that table; D and trimming were worked out from the DNA. This sample carries 90,000 to 140,000 clones, about 70% of them seen once, and the ten largest clones take under 4%. This clone was observed a few times. The target antigen is unknown.

The clonotype comes from a young man in good health and CMV-seronegative. This sequence joins TRBV9 and TRBJ1-1; the match to TRBD1 covers 7 bases. Material for sequencing was PBMCs. The DNA for the CDR3 is TGTGCCAGCAGCGTAGATGAGGGGGCAGTGGCTTTCTTT. Translation gives CASSVDEGAVAFF.